A selection of T cell receptor beta chains follows, all from one sample in a study of CD8+ T cells in alopecia areata. Sequencing was performed with immunoSEQ multiplex PCR; in TCRdb, only in-frame clones are kept and a portion is missing. Here the sample spans 150,000 or so clones, roughly 50% being singletons. Sequencing was performed on CD4+ T cells sorted from blood. The receptors derive from a human donor with alopecia areata. Each CDR3 is given with its conserved first and last residue. Each record gives: V gene, J gene, CDR3 protein.

V gene: TRBV6-5; J gene: TRBJ2-7; CDR3 protein: CASFSPSGSFYEQYF
V gene: TRBV28; J gene: TRBJ2-2; CDR3 protein: CASGGNTGELFF
V gene: TRBV9; J gene: TRBJ2-1; CDR3 protein: CASSARQGSYNEQFF
V gene: TRBV5-1; J gene: TRBJ2-1; CDR3 protein: CASGRDTGDNEQFF
V gene: TRBV5-1; J gene: TRBJ2-5; CDR3 protein: CASSLAGIGETQYF
V gene: TRBV2; J gene: TRBJ2-7; CDR3 protein: CASSGRGYEQYF
V gene: TRBV30; J gene: TRBJ1-5; CDR3 protein: CAWSVRSLSGLRTQHF
V gene: TRBV6-1; J gene: TRBJ2-3; CDR3 protein: CASRAGTGTFFTQYF
V gene: TRBV7-3; J gene: TRBJ2-5; CDR3 protein: CASSFTPFGSQYF
V gene: TRBV7-8; J gene: TRBJ2-4; CDR3 protein: CASSLVGSAKNIQYF
V gene: TRBV27; J gene: TRBJ1-2; CDR3 protein: CASSAGTPYGYTF
V gene: TRBV4-1; J gene: TRBJ2-1; CDR3 protein: CASSQNPRWIDRNEQFF
V gene: TRBV20-1; J gene: TRBJ2-7; CDR3 protein: CSARTRTEQYF
V gene: TRBV29-1; J gene: TRBJ1-2; CDR3 protein: CSVPGHYPYGYTF
V gene: TRBV27; J gene: TRBJ2-1; CDR3 protein: CATTSGAAYNEQFF
V gene: TRBV28; J gene: TRBJ2-5; CDR3 protein: CASSRPRRETQYF
V gene: TRBV9; J gene: TRBJ2-5; CDR3 protein: CASSRTGRQETQYF
V gene: TRBV30; J gene: TRBJ1-5; CDR3 protein: CAWSRTLQPQHF
V gene: TRBV30; J gene: TRBJ2-5; CDR3 protein: CAWSLRGTLQETQYF
V gene: TRBV19; J gene: TRBJ2-2; CDR3 protein: CASVPGLAGGEAGELFF
V gene: TRBV29-1; J gene: TRBJ2-3; CDR3 protein: CSVGRGRADTQYF
V gene: TRBV6-5; J gene: TRBJ1-5; CDR3 protein: CASSYRQVGQPQHF
V gene: TRBV27; J gene: TRBJ2-7; CDR3 protein: CASSDYSYEQYF
V gene: TRBV9; J gene: TRBJ2-1; CDR3 protein: CASSVLGENEQFF
V gene: TRBV5-1; J gene: TRBJ2-2; CDR3 protein: CASTAIMFTGELFF
V gene: TRBV29-1; J gene: TRBJ2-7; CDR3 protein: CSVELGTGISYEQYF
V gene: TRBV19; J gene: TRBJ2-1; CDR3 protein: CASSRLYNEQFF
V gene: TRBV7-2; J gene: TRBJ2-4; CDR3 protein: CASSQRAGQGGKNIQYF
V gene: TRBV6-5; J gene: TRBJ2-7; CDR3 protein: CASSYSGTLSYEQYF
V gene: TRBV5-1; J gene: TRBJ2-1; CDR3 protein: CASSFQGLAGDEQFF
V gene: TRBV5-1; J gene: TRBJ2-1; CDR3 protein: CASSLPPYNEQFF
V gene: TRBV5-6; J gene: TRBJ2-7; CDR3 protein: CASSLYIGGTTSVREQYF
V gene: TRBV4-1; J gene: TRBJ2-3; CDR3 protein: CASSQDRSSGTDTQYF